This T cell receptor beta chain was documented in a study of CD4 T cells in relation to SARS-CoV-2 and coronaviruses. For 10 days, roughly 10^5 sorted CD4+ cells grew with T cell-depleted PBMCs and CEF. In germline, CDR1 is MGHRA, CDR2 YSYEKL. V lost 0 bases to trimming and J lost 5 bases; unmatched junction nucleotides: 11. The CDR3 consists of 17 residues. Study-wide results and limits: No crossreactivity against non-spike viral proteins was tested here.

A remark on this clone: No antigen is known for it.

Profiled with immunoSEQ multiplex PCR; TCRdb holds only in-frame clones, not every one. The sample lists 37,000 or so clones; 82% were seen once. This receptor was obtained from an adult with COVID-19. The source material was naive CD4+ T cells from PBMCs, cultured in vitro. As to subset: naive CD4+ T cells isolated by negative enrichment. V is TRBV4-1 and J is TRBJ2-3, with 7 nucleotides matching TRBD2. CDR3 bases: TGCGCCAGCAGCCAAGAAGCTAGCGGTGCAGGAGGAGATACGCAGTATTTT. The encoded protein is CASSQEASGAGGDTQYF.